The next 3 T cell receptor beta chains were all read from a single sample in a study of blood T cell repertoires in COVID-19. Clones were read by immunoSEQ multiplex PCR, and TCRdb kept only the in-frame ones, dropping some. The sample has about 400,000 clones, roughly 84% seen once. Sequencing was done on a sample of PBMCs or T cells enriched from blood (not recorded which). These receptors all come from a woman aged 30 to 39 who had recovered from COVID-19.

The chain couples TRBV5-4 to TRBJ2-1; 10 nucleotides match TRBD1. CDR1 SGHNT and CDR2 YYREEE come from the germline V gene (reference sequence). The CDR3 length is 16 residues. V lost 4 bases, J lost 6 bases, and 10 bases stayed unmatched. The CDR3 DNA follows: TGTGCCAGCAGCACAAACCGGGACAGGGGAATCAATGAGCAGTTCTTC. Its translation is CASSTNRDRGINEQFF. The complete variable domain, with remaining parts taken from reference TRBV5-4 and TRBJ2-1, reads ETGVTQSPTHLIKTRGQQVTLRCSSQSGHNTVSWYQQALGQGPQFIFQYYREEENGRGNFPPRFSGLQFPNYSSELNVNALELDDSALYLCASSTNRDRGINEQFFGPGTRLTVL.

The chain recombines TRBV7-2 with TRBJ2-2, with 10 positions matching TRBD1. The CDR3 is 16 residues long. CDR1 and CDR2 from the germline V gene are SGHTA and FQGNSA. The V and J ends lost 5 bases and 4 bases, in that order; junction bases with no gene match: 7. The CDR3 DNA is TGTGCCAGCAGCCTGGACAGGGGGGCTTCCACCGGGGAGCTGTTTTTT. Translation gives CASSLDRGASTGELFF.

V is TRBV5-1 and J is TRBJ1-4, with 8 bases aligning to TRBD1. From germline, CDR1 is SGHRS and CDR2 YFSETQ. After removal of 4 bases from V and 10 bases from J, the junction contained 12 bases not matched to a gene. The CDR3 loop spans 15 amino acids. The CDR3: CASSIDGQGNRKLFF. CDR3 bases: TGCGCCAGCAGCATCGACGGACAGGGAAATCGAAAACTGTTTTTT.